The 6 T cell receptor beta chains given below trace back to one sample, sequenced in a study of blood T cell repertoires in COVID-19. The data were produced by immunoSEQ multiplex PCR, yet TCRdb's version contains in-frame clones alone and is incomplete. The table shows 50,000 to 65,000 clones, with about 88% occurring only once. Sequenced input: peripheral blood. The receptors stem from a man aged 70-80 years with acute or convalescent COVID-19.

The genes are TRBV7-9 and TRBJ2-7, with D possibly being TRBD1 (5 bases). The CDR3 is made up of 12 amino acids. V was clipped by 5 bases and J by 3 bases, with 8 bases between them. The germline CDR1 and CDR2 sequences are SEHNR and FQNEAQ (reference sequence). CDR3 residues: CASSTDIYEQYF. DNA of the CDR3: TGTGCCAGCAGCACGGACATCTACGAGCAGTACTTC.

The rearrangement joins TRBV4-2 to TRBJ2-2; 8 bases line up with TRBD2. CDR1 is LGHNA, CDR2 YNFKEQ, per germline. V shed 1 base and J 9 bases; nucleotides not matched to a gene: 7. The CDR3 consists of 15 residues. Here the CDR3 DNA reads TGTGCCAGCAGCCAAGCCGGACTAGCTATGCGGGAGCTGTTTTTT. As protein: CASSQAGLAMRELFF.

The V call is TRBV3-1 (or the pseudogene TRBV3-2), the J call TRBJ1-2, with TRBD1 matching over 9 bases. V shed 1 base and J 4 bases; nucleotides not matched to a gene: 4. Germline CDR1 LGHDT, CDR2 YNNKEL (reference sequence). This CDR3 has 15 residues. CDR3 nucleotides: TGTGCCAGCAGCCAAGTTGACAGGGGGATCTATGGCTACACCTTC. Its protein is CASSQVDRGIYGYTF.

This rearrangement joins TRBV7-2 to TRBJ2-7; D is uncertain. The CDR3 loop spans 14 amino acids. V was shortened by 2 bases and J by 4 bases, with 12 bases between the two germline ends. Germline CDR1 and CDR2: SGHTA and FQGNSA. The CDR3 DNA sequence: TGTGCCAGCAGCTTATTTAACAGCCTTTACGAGCAGTACTTC. It is translated as CASSLFNSLYEQYF.

The chain carries TRBV11-2 and TRBJ2-6; the match to TRBD2 covers 8 bases. The germline V gene encodes CDR1 SGHAT and CDR2 FQNNGV. This CDR3 is 19 amino acids long. V shed 7 bases and J 0 bases; nucleotides not matched to a gene: 14. The CDR3 is CASNQPGGRGDSGANVLTF. CDR3 DNA: TGTGCCAGCAACCAACCGGGGGGGCGAGGCGACTCTGGGGCCAACGTCCTGACTTTC.

The chain combines TRBV3-1 (or the pseudogene TRBV3-2) with TRBJ2-1; 8 bases agree with TRBD2. After removal of 5 bases from V and 7 bases from J, the junction contained 13 bases not matched to a gene. The CDR3 is 16 amino acids. Per germline, CDR1 LGHDT and CDR2 YNNKEL (reference sequence). CDR3 amino acids: CASSVPTSAYQNEQFF. CDR3 nucleotides: TGTGCCAGCAGCGTACCGACTAGCGCTTATCAGAATGAGCAGTTCTTC.